This T cell receptor beta chain was identified in a study of blood T cell repertoires in COVID-19. The wider study: COVID-19 samples, acute and convalescent, were from the United States, Italy and Spain. PBMCs, B-cell-depleted T cells, or T cells provided the cDNA or gDNA that made up the material.

The V segment lost 1 base and the J segment 3 bases; nucleotides outside the gene matches: 3. CDR1 SNHLY and CDR2 FYNNEI come from the germline V gene. The CDR3 spans 15 residues. Original methodology: How many nucleated cells were present was estimated from reference gene primer amplification. The repertoire was sequenced with immunoSEQ multiplex PCR; TCRdb's copy has only in-frame clones and lacks some. V, J and clone size are taken as reported in that table, and D and trimming were inferred from the DNA itself. The sample includes roughly 190,000 clones, roughly four fifths of them seen just once.

The material sequenced was peripheral blood. J is TRBJ2-7 and V is TRBV2, with 10 positions matching TRBD1. This clonotype was obtained from a woman aged 35 to 49 with acute or convalescent COVID-19. CDR3 DNA sequence: TGTGCCAGCAGTGAAGGGACAGGGGGGTTCTACGAGCAGTACTTC. Translation: CASSEGTGGFYEQYF. Full variable domain (missing parts from reference TRBV2 and TRBJ2-7): EPEVTQTPSHQVTQMGQEVILRCVPISNHLYFYWYRQILGQKVEFLVSFYNNEISEKSEIFDDQFSVERPDGSNFTLKIRSTKLEDSAMYFCASSEGTGGFYEQYFGPGTRLTVT.